This T cell receptor beta chain comes out of a study of chemoradiotherapy in HPV16-positive cancers. A word on this clone: Its antigen is unknown.

Broader study findings: Better recurrence-free survival went with HPV-responsive T-cell expansion in HPV16-positive patients. Candidate HPV-specific clones and E7-related TCR motifs grew in tumor during treatment.

Repertoires were sampled repeatedly during chemoradiotherapy. Data came from immunoSEQ multiplex PCR; TCRdb stores just in-frame clones and leaves some out. The table lists tens of thousands of clones, approximately 88% of them singletons. The CDR3 contains 11 residues. Germline-derived CDR1 and CDR2 are GTSNPN and SVGIG (reference sequence). V lost 8 bases and J 2 bases, leaving 7 bases between the germline ends. The chain employs TRBV30 and TRBJ1-3; maybe TRBD1 (6 bases). Sequenced here: blood, sampled from a patient who underwent chemoradiotherapy. This sequence was found in a human donor with HPV-associated anogenital cancer. The CDR3 protein is CARGAGNTIYF. CDR3 bases: TGTGCCAGGGGGGCTGGAAACACCATATATTTT.